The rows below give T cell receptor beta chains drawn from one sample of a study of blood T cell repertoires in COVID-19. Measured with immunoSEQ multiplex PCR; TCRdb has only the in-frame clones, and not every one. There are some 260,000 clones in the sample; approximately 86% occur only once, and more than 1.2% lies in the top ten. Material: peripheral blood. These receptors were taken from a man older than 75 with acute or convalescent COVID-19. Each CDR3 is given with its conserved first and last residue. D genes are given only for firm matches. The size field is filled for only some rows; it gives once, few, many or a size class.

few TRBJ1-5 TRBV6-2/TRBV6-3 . CASSFYSNQPQHF TGTGCCAGCAGTTTTTATAGCAATCAGCCCCAGCATTTT
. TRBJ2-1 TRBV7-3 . CASSIEAASYNEQFF TGTGCCAGCAGTATCGAAGCGGCGTCCTACAATGAGCAGTTCTTC
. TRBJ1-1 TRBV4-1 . CASSQVARVGTEAFF TGCGCCAGCAGCCAAGTCGCCAGGGTGGGGACTGAAGCTTTCTTT
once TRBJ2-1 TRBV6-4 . CASRGENEQFF TGTGCCAGCAGGGGCGAGAATGAGCAGTTCTTC
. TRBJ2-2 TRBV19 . CASSFRERDTGELFF TGTGCCAGTAGTTTCCGGGAAAGGGACACCGGGGAGCTGTTTTTT
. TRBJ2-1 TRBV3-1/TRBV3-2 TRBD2 CASSQDLSGGNEQFF TGTGCCAGCAGCCAAGATCTCAGCGGGGGCAATGAGCAGTTCTTC
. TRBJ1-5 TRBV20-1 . CSASFGQIGNQPQHF TGCAGTGCTAGTTTTGGACAGATCGGGAATCAGCCCCAGCATTTT
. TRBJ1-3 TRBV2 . CASKYTESLSGNTIYF TGTGCCAGCAAATATACAGAGTCCCTTTCTGGAAACACCATATATTTT
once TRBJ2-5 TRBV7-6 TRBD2 CASTLEVSGRETQYF TGTGCCAGCACCTTAGAGGTTAGCGGGAGAGAGACCCAGTACTTC
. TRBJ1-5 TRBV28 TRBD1 CASSFDRGSNQPQHF TGTGCCAGCAGTTTCGACAGGGGAAGCAATCAGCCCCAGCATTTT
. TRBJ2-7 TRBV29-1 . CSVAQRVSSYEQYF TGCAGCGTTGCACAGAGAGTGTCCTCCTACGAGCAGTACTTC
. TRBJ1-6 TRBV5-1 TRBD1 CASSLRTGGTDSPLHF TGCGCCAGCAGCTTGAGGACAGGGGGCACCGATTCACCCCTCCACTTT
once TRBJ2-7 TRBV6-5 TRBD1 CASRDRDRAGEQYF TGTGCCAGCAGGGATCGAGACAGGGCAGGCGAGCAGTACTTC
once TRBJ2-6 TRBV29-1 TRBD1 CSVEGTEGSGANVLTF TGCAGCGTGGAAGGGACAGAGGGCTCCGGGGCCAACGTCCTGACTTTC
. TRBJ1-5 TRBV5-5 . CASSLLGGSSNQPQHF TGTGCCAGCAGCTTGTTGGGGGGGTCTAGCAATCAGCCCCAGCATTTT
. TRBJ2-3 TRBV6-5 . CASRPPSVNTQYF TGTGCCAGCCGCCCCCCAAGCGTCAATACGCAGTATTTT
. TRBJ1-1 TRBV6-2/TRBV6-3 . CASSIQGFANTEAFF TGTGCCAGCAGTATTCAGGGGTTCGCGAACACTGAAGCTTTCTTT
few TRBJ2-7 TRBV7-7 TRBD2 CASSLTSGSHEQYF TGTGCTAGCAGCTTAACTAGCGGGAGCCACGAGCAGTACTTC
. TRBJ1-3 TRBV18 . CASSPRAGRNGDGNTIYF TGTGCCAGCTCACCAAGGGCAGGGCGAAACGGCGATGGAAACACCATATATTTT
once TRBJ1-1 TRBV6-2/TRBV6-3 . CASSYSYRNTEAFF TGTGCCAGCAGTTACTCGTACAGGAACACTGAAGCTTTCTTT
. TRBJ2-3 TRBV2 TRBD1 CASTPDRGLTDTQYF TGTGCCAGCACTCCGGACAGGGGGCTAACAGATACGCAGTATTTT
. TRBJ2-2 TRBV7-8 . CASSRRSTNTGELFF TGTGCCAGCAGCCGGAGAAGCACGAACACCGGGGAGCTGTTTTTT
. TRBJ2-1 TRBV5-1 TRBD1 CASSLGQGFYNEQFF TGCGCCAGCAGCTTGGGACAGGGATTTTACAATGAGCAGTTCTTC
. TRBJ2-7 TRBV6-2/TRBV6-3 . CASSFELLSYEQYF TGTGCCAGCAGTTTTGAGTTGCTCTCCTACGAGCAGTACTTC
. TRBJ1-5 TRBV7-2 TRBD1 CASSSRGQGGFRQPQHF TGTGCCAGCAGCTCCCGTGGGCAGGGGGGCTTTAGGCAGCCCCAGCATTTT
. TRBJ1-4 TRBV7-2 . CASSLAGRVREKLFF TGTGCCAGCAGCTTAGCGGGGCGAGTGAGGGAAAAACTGTTTTTT
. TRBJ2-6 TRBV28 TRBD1 CASRKGQGGKHEWSGANVLTF TGTGCCAGCAGGAAGGGACAGGGGGGTAAGCATGAGTGGTCTGGGGCCAACGTCCTGACTTTC
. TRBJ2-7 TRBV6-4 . CASSVGQGSIHEQYF TGTGCCAGCAGTGTAGGCCAGGGGAGTATCCACGAGCAGTACTTC
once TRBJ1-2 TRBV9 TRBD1 CASSARTGGAYGYTF TGTGCCAGCAGCGCACGGACAGGGGGGGCCTATGGCTACACCTTC
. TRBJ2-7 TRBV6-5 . CASSYSPSNSEQYF TGTGCCAGCAGTTACTCTCCGAGTAACTCCGAGCAGTACTTC
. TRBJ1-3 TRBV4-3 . CASSQGGGNTIYF TGCGCCAGCAGCCAAGGTGGCGGAAACACCATATATTTT
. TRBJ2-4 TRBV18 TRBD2 CASSPVGLDAIQYF TGTGCCAGCTCTCCCGTCGGACTAGACGCCATTCAGTACTTC
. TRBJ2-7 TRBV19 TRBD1 CASGDRGQFYEQYF TGTGCCAGTGGGGACAGGGGGCAGTTTTACGAGCAGTACTTC
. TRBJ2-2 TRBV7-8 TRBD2 CASSLGRTSGRAAGELFF TGTGCCAGCAGCTTAGGGAGGACTAGCGGGAGGGCTGCCGGGGAGCTGTTTTTT
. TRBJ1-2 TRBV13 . CASSLGQALANYGYTF TGTGCCAGCAGCCTGGGTCAGGCGTTAGCTAACTATGGCTACACCTTC
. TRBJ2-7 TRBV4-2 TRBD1 CASSQLGQGMSSYEQYF TGTGCCAGCAGCCAGCTTGGACAGGGGATGAGCTCCTACGAGCAGTACTTC
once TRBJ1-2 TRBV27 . CASSPISAREHGYTF TGTGCCAGCAGTCCCATTTCGGCCAGGGAACATGGCTACACCTTC
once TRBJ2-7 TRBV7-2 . CASSLAWGGVSYEQYF TGTGCCAGCAGCTTAGCGTGGGGCGGGGTCTCCTACGAGCAGTACTTC
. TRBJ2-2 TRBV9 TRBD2 CASSVGTSANTGELFF TGTGCCAGCAGCGTCGGGACTAGCGCTAACACCGGGGAGCTGTTTTTT
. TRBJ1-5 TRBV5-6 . CASSLYQGNIQPQHF TGTGCCAGCAGCTTGTACCAGGGGAATATCCAGCCCCAGCATTTT
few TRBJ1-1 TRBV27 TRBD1 CASRFWTGVNTEAFF TGTGCCAGCCGGTTCTGGACAGGGGTTAACACTGAAGCTTTCTTT